The 24 T cell receptor beta chains reported below all come from one sample, sequenced in a study of cytomegalovirus exposure and HLA in healthy donors. Both 60 Vbeta primers and 13 Jbeta primers went into the PCR. Here immunoSEQ multiplex PCR was the method, and the copy in TCRdb shows in-frame clones only, minus some. The repertoire includes 100,000 to 150,000 clones, 83% of them detected once, and 1.2% sits in the top ten. Sequencing input: PBMCs. All receptors come from a girl aged 2-9 years in good health and CMV-seronegative.

This sequence joins TRBV18 and TRBJ1-1, with D possibly TRBD1 on 5 matching bases. V was cut by 2 bases and J by 4 bases, with 8 bases left in between. The germline gives CDR1 KGHSH, CDR2 LQKENI. The CDR3 sequence is 13 residues long. The CDR3 nucleotides read TGTGCCAGCTCACCAACGGGGGTCACTGAAGCTTTCTTT. Its translation: CASSPTGVTEAFF.

J is TRBJ1-2 and V is TRBV7-8; D is perhaps TRBD1 (5 bases). CDR3 length: 14 amino acids. Germline-derived CDR1 and CDR2 are SGHVS and FQNEAQ. V was shortened by 3 bases and J by 4 bases, with 12 bases between the two germline ends. The CDR3 here is CASSLQQGTYGYTF. DNA for the CDR3: TGTGCCAGCAGCTTGCAGCAGGGCACCTATGGCTACACCTTC.

This clone showed up just once. The chain has TRBV28 and TRBJ2-2; TRBD2 aligns across 11 bases. The ends lost 6 bases at V and 7 bases at J; junction bases unmatched: 4. Germline V gene data show CDR1 as MDHEN and CDR2 as SYDVKM. CDR3 length: 14 residues. The CDR3 DNA follows: TGTGCCAGCAGGAGCGGGACTAGCGGCGGGGAGCTGTTTTTT. Its translation: CASRSGTSGGELFF.

The genes are TRBV28 and TRBJ1-5; the D is unclear. Trimming pared 1 base from V and 4 bases from J, leaving 14 bases between. The germline V gene encodes CDR1 MDHEN and CDR2 SYDVKM. CDR3 size: 16 residues. CDR3 protein: CASSLSLSQVNQPQHF. The CDR3 coding sequence is TGTGCCAGCAGTTTATCCCTGTCGCAGGTGAATCAGCCCCAGCATTTT.

The chain joins TRBV27 to TRBJ2-6; D is possibly TRBD1 (6 bases). Trimming removed 5 bases at V and 8 bases at J, with 16 bases between. The CDR3 spans 15 residues. Germline lookup yields CDR1 MNHEY and CDR2 SMNVEV (reference sequence). The CDR3 reads CASSPHRAWTNVLTF. In nucleotides, the CDR3 is TGTGCCAGCAGTCCACACAGGGCTTGGACCAACGTCCTGACTTTC.

The V gene is TRBV29-1, the J gene TRBJ1-1; D is unclear. Germline CDR1 reads SQVTM; CDR2 reads ANQGSEA. V was trimmed by 2 bases and J by 1 base, leaving 11 bases between them. The CDR3 sequence is 14 residues long. The CDR3 here is CSVEPGRRNTEAFF. In DNA, the CDR3 is TGCAGCGTTGAACCGGGGAGGCGGAACACTGAAGCTTTCTTT.

This rearrangement joins TRBV18 to TRBJ2-3; D not certain. The CDR3 contains 18 residues. V shed 2 bases and J shed 1 base, with 19 bases lying between them. The germline V gene has CDR1 KGHSH and CDR2 LQKENI. For the CDR3, the DNA is TGTGCCAGCTCACCAATGGTGCCAGAAGTAAAACGCACAGATACGCAGTATTTT. Translation gives CASSPMVPEVKRTDTQYF.

J is TRBJ1-6 and V is TRBV4-3; D uncertain. CDR3 size: 17 residues. Trimming removed 0 bases at V and 10 bases at J, with 19 bases between. Looked up from germline, CDR1 is LGHNA and CDR2 is YSLEER. CDR3 nucleotide sequence: TGCGCCAGCAGCCAAGATCTTGGAGGTCCAGATGAATCACCCCTCCACTTT. Protein sequence: CASSQDLGGPDESPLHF.

The V and J genes are TRBV18 and TRBJ1-3, with D perhaps TRBD1 (6 bases). This CDR3 has 17 residues. CDR1 and CDR2 from the germline V gene are KGHSH and LQKENI. The ends were cut back, 3 bases at V and 0 bases at J, with 15 bases in the middle. The DNA of the CDR3 is TGTGCCAGCTCACCCCAGGGGCCGAACCACTCTGGAAACACCATATATTTT. Translation: CASSPQGPNHSGNTIYF.

The chain is built from TRBV13 and TRBJ2-7; 10 bases map to TRBD2. V dropped 3 bases and J dropped 4; count of bases not matched to a gene: 6. CDR1 is PRHDT and CDR2 is FYEKMQ in the germline V gene (reference sequence). This CDR3 spans 15 amino acids. In DNA form, the CDR3 reads TGTGCCAGCAGCTTCCAGCGGGAGGGCCGTTACGAGCAGTACTTC. Translating gives CASSFQREGRYEQYF.

The chain uses TRBV6-1 and TRBJ2-2, with 7 nucleotides matching TRBD1. CDR3 length equals 17 residues. CDR1 is MNHNS, CDR2 SASEGT, per germline. The V gene end was trimmed by 4 bases and the J gene end by 1 base; junction bases not matched to a gene: 9. The CDR3 DNA sequence: TGTGCCAGCAGTGTCTTCGGGACAGTTAAGAACACCGGGGAGCTGTTTTTT. It translates to CASSVFGTVKNTGELFF.

The chain combines TRBV6-1 with TRBJ1-2; tentative D call: TRBD1 (5 bases). The V end was cut by 7 bases, the J end by 0 bases, with 15 bases between. CDR1 MNHNS and CDR2 SASEGT come from the germline V gene. CDR3 length: 15 residues. CDR3 DNA sequence: TGTGCCAGCACGTCGGCGGGGGGTGCTAACTATGGCTACACCTTC. Encoded protein: CASTSAGGANYGYTF.

The V call is TRBV28, the J call TRBJ2-5, with 9 bases aligning to TRBD2. With 4 bases clipped from V and 6 bases from J, the junction kept 6 bases outside the gene matches. CDR3 length equals 14 residues. Germline V lookup: CDR1 MDHEN, CDR2 SYDVKM. This chain's CDR3 is CASSSTSGRKTQYF. CDR3 sequence (DNA): TGTGCCAGCAGTTCAACAAGCGGGAGGAAGACCCAGTACTTC.

The rearrangement joins TRBV27 to TRBJ1-1, with TRBD1 matching over 9 bases. Losses at the gene ends were 6 bases for V and 0 bases for J; bases not matched to a gene: 11. Germline-derived CDR1 and CDR2 are MNHEY and SMNVEV (reference sequence). The CDR3 runs 17 residues. This CDR3 reads CASRPGTGSLLNTEAFF. CDR3 bases: TGTGCCAGCAGACCCGGGACAGGGAGCCTCTTGAACACTGAAGCTTTCTTT.

V is TRBV27 and J is TRBJ2-1; 7 bases align to TRBD2. V was pared by 2 bases and J by 0 bases, with 4 bases of the junction left unmatched. This CDR3 is 16 amino acids long. Germline V gene sequence: CDR1 MNHEY, CDR2 SMNVEV (reference sequence). The CDR3 loop is CASSLNSGNSYNEQFF. CDR3 in DNA: TGTGCCAGCAGTTTAAACAGCGGGAACTCCTACAATGAGCAGTTCTTC.

The V and J genes are TRBV6-6 and TRBJ2-7, with D perhaps TRBD2 (7 bases). This CDR3 contains 16 residues. Trimming took 2 bases from V and 4 from J, leaving 18 bases between them. From germline, CDR1 is MNHNY and CDR2 SVGAGI (reference sequence). CDR3 DNA: TGTGCCAGCAGTTACGCTCGGGGGCGCGGGGGTTACGAGCAGTACTTC. Translating gives CASSYARGRGGYEQYF.

The V gene is TRBV30, the J gene TRBJ2-6; a weak D match, TRBD2 (6 bases). V was cut by 4 bases and J by 3 bases, with 19 bases left in between. This CDR3 contains 17 residues. Germline V gene lookup returns CDR1 GTSNPN and CDR2 SVGIG (reference sequence). Written as DNA, the CDR3 is TGTGCCTGGAACCGGGGGACTTTCTCGGGTGGGGCCAACGTCCTGACTTTC. This translates into CAWNRGTFSGGANVLTF.

The gene calls are TRBV27 and TRBJ1-5; a weak D match, TRBD1 (5 bases). The CDR3 consists of 15 residues. Germline-derived CDR1 and CDR2 are MNHEY and SMNVEV (reference sequence). V shed 3 bases and J shed 0 bases, with 9 bases lying between them. CDR3 region: CASSLTVDSNQPQHF. The CDR3, as DNA: TGTGCCAGCAGTTTGACAGTTGATAGCAATCAGCCCCAGCATTTT.

This rearrangement joins TRBV4-1 to TRBJ1-2, with 7 bases lining up with TRBD1. The CDR3 is 14 residues long. Looked up from germline, CDR1 is MGHRA and CDR2 is YSYEKL. V lost 6 bases and J lost 5; bases outside the gene matches: 9. The DNA of the CDR3 is TGCGCCAGCAGTGGGGCTGGGACAGCATATGGCTACACCTTC. It specifies CASSGAGTAYGYTF.

This chain uses TRBV29-1 with TRBJ2-2, with 7 bases lining up with TRBD1. From germline, CDR1 is SQVTM and CDR2 ANQGSEA. The CDR3 has 15 residues. V shed 3 bases, J shed 2 bases, and the junction held 6 bases outside the gene matches. CDR3 sequence: CSVEVGTDNTGELFF. The CDR3 DNA reads TGCAGCGTTGAGGTTGGGACAGACAACACCGGGGAGCTGTTTTTT.

The genes are TRBV5-1 and TRBJ2-7, with a weak D call TRBD1 (5 bases). V was cut by 1 base and J by 6 bases, with 8 bases left in between. This CDR3 spans 12 amino acids. Germline V gene sequence: CDR1 SGHRS, CDR2 YFSETQ. CDR3 region: CASSLMGPEQYF. The DNA of the CDR3 is TGCGCCAGCAGCTTGATGGGGCCCGAGCAGTACTTC.

This clone appeared once. J is TRBJ1-5 and V is TRBV5-4; TRBD1 might be the D (5 bases). The ends were cut back, 8 bases at V and 0 bases at J, with 15 bases in the middle. CDR3 length: 15 residues. Germline CDR1 reads SGHNT; CDR2 reads YYREEE (reference sequence). CDR3 DNA: TGTGCCAGGCTGGGGCGGATTTATAGCAATCAGCCCCAGCATTTT. Translation: CARLGRIYSNQPQHF.

This clone was detected only once. The V call is TRBV27, the J call TRBJ2-7; 10 bases are a match to TRBD2. In germline, CDR1 is MNHEY, CDR2 SMNVEV (reference sequence). V lost 4 bases, J lost 4 bases, and 10 bases stayed unmatched. This CDR3 is built from 16 residues. The CDR3 protein is CASSSGGPSGGYEQYF. The CDR3 DNA sequence: TGTGCCAGCAGTTCAGGGGGGCCTAGCGGGGGTTACGAGCAGTACTTC.

The chain has TRBV27 and TRBJ1-2, with TRBD1 matching over 7 bases. After removal of 8 bases from V and 8 bases from J, the junction contained 17 bases not matched to a gene. The CDR3 has 15 residues. Germline CDR1 reads MNHEY; CDR2 reads SMNVEV (reference sequence). The CDR3 DNA reads as TGTGCCAGCTCATTTACCCCGGGACAGCCCTTAGGCTACACCTTC. Protein sequence: CASSFTPGQPLGYTF.